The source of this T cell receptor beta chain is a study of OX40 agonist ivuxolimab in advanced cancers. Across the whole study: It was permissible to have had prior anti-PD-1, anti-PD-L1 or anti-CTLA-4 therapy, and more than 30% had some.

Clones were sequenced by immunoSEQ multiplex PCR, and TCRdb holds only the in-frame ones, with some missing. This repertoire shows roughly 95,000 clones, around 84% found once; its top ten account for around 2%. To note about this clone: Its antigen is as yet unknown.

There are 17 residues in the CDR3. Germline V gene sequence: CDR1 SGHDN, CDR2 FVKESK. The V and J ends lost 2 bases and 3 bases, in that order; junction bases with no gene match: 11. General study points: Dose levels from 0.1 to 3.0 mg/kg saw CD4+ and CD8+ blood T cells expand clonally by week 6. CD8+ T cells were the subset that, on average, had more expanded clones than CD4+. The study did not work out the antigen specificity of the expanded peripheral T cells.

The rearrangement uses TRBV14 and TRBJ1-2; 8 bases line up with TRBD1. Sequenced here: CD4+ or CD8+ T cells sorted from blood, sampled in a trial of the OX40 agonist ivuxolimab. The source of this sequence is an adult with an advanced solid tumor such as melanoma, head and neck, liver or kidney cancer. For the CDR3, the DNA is TGTGCCAGCAGCCAAACCCAGGGGGCAAGAGTCCACTATGGCTACACCTTC. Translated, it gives CASSQTQGARVHYGYTF.